This T cell receptor beta chain was sequenced in a study of blood T cell repertoires in COVID-19. Across the study: Sources were T cells, B-cell-depleted T cells, or PBMCs; the material itself was cDNA or gDNA.

In the study's own analysis: Reference gene primer amplification yielded estimated nucleated cell counts. TCRdb keeps only in-frame clones here, not all; method: immunoSEQ multiplex PCR. D and trimming were read from the DNA, whereas the V and J calls and clone size are those reported in that table. The sample lists about 24,000 clones, about two thirds occurring once. CDR1 is MNHNY and CDR2 is SVGAGI in the germline V gene (reference sequence). This CDR3 has 14 residues. The V gene end was trimmed by 6 bases and the J gene end by 3 bases; junction bases not matched to a gene: 2. The rearrangement joins TRBV6-6 to TRBJ2-2; 9 bases are a match to TRBD1. The receptor was derived from a woman older than 75 with acute or convalescent COVID-19. Sequences were obtained from peripheral blood. The DNA of the CDR3 is TGTGCCAGCAGACGACAGGGGGACACCGGGGAGCTGTTTTTT. Protein sequence: CASRRQGDTGELFF.